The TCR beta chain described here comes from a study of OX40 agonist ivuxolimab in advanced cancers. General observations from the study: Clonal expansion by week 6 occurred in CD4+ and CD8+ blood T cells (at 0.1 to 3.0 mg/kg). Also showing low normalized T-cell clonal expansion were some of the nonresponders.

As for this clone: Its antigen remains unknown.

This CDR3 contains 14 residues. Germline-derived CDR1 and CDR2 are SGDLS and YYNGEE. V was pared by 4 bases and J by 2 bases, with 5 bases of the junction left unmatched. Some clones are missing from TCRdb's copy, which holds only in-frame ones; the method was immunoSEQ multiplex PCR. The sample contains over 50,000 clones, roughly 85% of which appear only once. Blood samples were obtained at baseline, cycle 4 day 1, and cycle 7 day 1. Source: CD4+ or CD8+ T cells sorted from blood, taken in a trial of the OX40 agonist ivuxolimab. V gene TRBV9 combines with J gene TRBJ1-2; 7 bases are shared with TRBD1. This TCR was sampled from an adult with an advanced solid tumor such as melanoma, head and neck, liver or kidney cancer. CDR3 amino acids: CASSPQTGNYGYTF. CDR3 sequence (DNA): TGTGCCAGCAGCCCCCAGACAGGGAACTATGGCTACACCTTC. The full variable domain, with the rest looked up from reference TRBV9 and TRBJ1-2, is DSGVTQTPKHLITATGQRVTLRCSPRSGDLSVYWYQQSLDQGLQFLIQYYNGEERAKGNILERFSAQQFPDLHSELNLSSLELGDSALYFCASSPQTGNYGYTFGSGTRLTVV.